One and the same sample provided the 15 T cell receptor beta chains below, sequenced in a study of OX40 agonist ivuxolimab in advanced cancers. Sequenced by immunoSEQ multiplex PCR; TCRdb stores in-frame clones only, minus some. The sample yields roughly 23,000 clones, roughly 88% seen once. This specimen was CD4+ or CD8+ T cells sorted from blood, taken in a trial of the OX40 agonist ivuxolimab. The receptors were gathered from an adult with an advanced solid tumor such as melanoma, head and neck, liver or kidney cancer.

This chain joins TRBV5-4 and TRBJ2-3, with D possibly matching TRBD2 (7 bases). The CDR3 has 15 residues. Germline V gene data show CDR1 as SGHNT and CDR2 as YYREEE (reference sequence). Between the trimmed V and J ends, which lost 4 bases and 2 bases, there was a span of 14 bases. The CDR3 here is CASSRGGDITDTQYF. The CDR3 nucleotides are TGTGCCAGCAGCCGGGGAGGGGACATCACAGATACGCAGTATTTT. The full variable domain, with the rest looked up from reference TRBV5-4 and TRBJ2-3, is ETGVTQSPTHLIKTRGQQVTLRCSSQSGHNTVSWYQQALGQGPQFIFQYYREEENGRGNFPPRFSGLQFPNYSSELNVNALELDDSALYLCASSRGGDITDTQYFGPGTRLTVL.

Only a few counts were recorded for this clone. The V call is TRBV9, the J call TRBJ2-5, with TRBD1 matching over 8 bases. Germline assignment: CDR1 SGDLS and CDR2 YYNGEE. The J segment lost 7 bases and the V segment lost 0 bases, leaving 20 bases of the junction unmatched. CDR3 length: 19 amino acids. The CDR3 protein is CASSVGRQGLHTDFGTQYF. CDR3 in DNA: TGTGCCAGCAGCGTAGGACGACAGGGGCTCCACACAGATTTCGGGACCCAGTACTTC.

The chain carries TRBV5-4 and TRBJ2-3, with a tentative D call TRBD2 (7 bases). The CDR3 is 15 amino acids. The germline V gene has CDR1 SGHNT and CDR2 YYREEE (reference sequence). V was cut by 2 bases and J by 2 bases, with 12 bases left in between. The chain's CDR3 is CASSFVGGPTDTQYF. CDR3 in DNA: TGTGCCAGCAGCTTTGTGGGGGGGCCCACAGATACGCAGTATTTT.

CDR3 sequence (DNA): TGTGCCTGGACCCCAGCGGGAGCCTACAATGAGCAGTTCTTC. Amino acid sequence: CAWTPAGAYNEQFF. This chain links TRBV30 with TRBJ2-1; 8 bases map to TRBD2. Germline V lookup: CDR1 GTSNPN, CDR2 SVGIG (reference sequence). This CDR3 has 14 residues. With V trimmed by 4 bases and J by 2 bases, 4 bases remained unmatched.

This clone has a handful of counts. This sequence joins TRBV7-9 and TRBJ2-7; 7 nucleotides line up with TRBD1. The trim removed 5 bases at V and 1 base at J, leaving 8 bases unmatched. The CDR3 consists of 15 residues. Germline loops: CDR1 SEHNR, CDR2 FQNEAQ (reference sequence). The CDR3 reads CASSAWDSPSYEQYF. In DNA, the CDR3 is TGTGCCAGCAGCGCCTGGGACAGCCCTTCCTACGAGCAGTACTTC.

The V and J genes are TRBV10-1 and TRBJ1-1; D perhaps matches TRBD1 (5 bases). Germline CDR1 reads WNHNN; CDR2 reads SYGVQD (reference sequence). V was clipped by 0 bases and J by 5 bases, with 10 bases between them. The length of the CDR3 is 14 residues. The CDR3 nucleotides read TGCGCCAGCAGTGAGTCGAAGGGGCGGACTGAAGCTTTCTTT. Translating gives CASSESKGRTEAFF.

The V gene is TRBV9, the J gene TRBJ2-5; TRBD2 matches 8 bases. The CDR3 is 12 amino acids. Looked up from germline, CDR1 is SGDLS and CDR2 is YYNGEE. The CDR3 coding sequence is TGTGCGTCCGGGGGGGCAAGGGAGACCCAGTACTTC. Translated, it gives CASGGARETQYF.

This clone appeared a single time. The rearrangement joins TRBV27 to TRBJ1-2; possibly TRBD1 for D (5 bases). CDR3 length equals 14 residues. Germline lookup yields CDR1 MNHEY and CDR2 SMNVEV (reference sequence). Trimming removed 2 bases at V and 5 bases at J, with 12 bases between. The CDR3 loop reads CASSLAGAGYGYTF. CDR3 nucleotide sequence: TGTGCCAGCAGTTTAGCCGGGGCGGGATATGGCTACACCTTC.

The CDR3 spells CASSPTRTAGLTTDTQYF. CDR3 DNA sequence: TGTGCCAGCAGCCCCACCCGGACAGCCGGACTAACCACAGATACGCAGTATTTT. The gene calls are TRBV11-2 and TRBJ2-3; D tentatively fits TRBD1 or TRBD2 (6 bases each). The ends were cut back, 5 bases at V and 2 bases at J, with 23 bases in the middle. Germline CDR1 and CDR2: SGHAT and FQNNGV. This CDR3 spans 18 amino acids.

V is TRBV6-5 and J is TRBJ2-1; D gene ambiguous. V was shortened by 0 bases and J by 8 bases, with 5 bases between the two germline ends. This CDR3 is built from 12 residues. Germline V gene data show CDR1 as MNHEY and CDR2 as SVGAGI. The CDR3 loop reads CASSYSGDEQFF. The DNA for the CDR3 is TGTGCCAGCAGTTACTCCGGTGATGAGCAGTTCTTC.

The rearrangement uses TRBV9 and TRBJ2-7, with D possibly TRBD2 on 7 matching bases. The CDR3 spans 14 residues. From germline, CDR1 is SGDLS and CDR2 YYNGEE. Trimming pared 0 bases from V and 5 bases from J, leaving 12 bases between. The CDR3 DNA sequence: TGTGCCAGCAGCGTAGTGGGGGGGCAGGACGAGCAGTACTTC. Residues: CASSVVGGQDEQYF.

The chain has TRBV29-1 and TRBJ2-2, with D unclear. From germline, CDR1 is SQVTM and CDR2 ANQGSEA. The CDR3 is 11 amino acids. With 5 bases removed from V and 8 bases from J, the gap between germline ends came to 9 bases. CDR3 amino acids: CSVRLAGELFF. As DNA, the CDR3 is TGCAGCGTTCGGTTAGCAGGGGAGCTGTTTTTT.

This clone was found once. The rearrangement links TRBV6-6 to TRBJ2-6; perhaps TRBD1 as D (6 bases). V was trimmed by 8 bases and J by 0 bases, leaving 14 bases between them. Germline CDR1 MNHNY, CDR2 SVGAGI (reference sequence). The CDR3 contains 16 residues. In DNA, the CDR3 is TGTGCCAGCCGTCCGGGACATCTCTCTGGGGCCAACGTCCTGACTTTC. Translation: CASRPGHLSGANVLTF.

The chain uses TRBV25-1 and TRBJ1-3; maybe TRBD1 (5 bases). Germline V gene data show CDR1 as MGHDK and CDR2 as SYGVNS. This CDR3 has 14 residues. Trimming left V 0 bases short and J 2 bases short, with 5 bases between. The CDR3 is CASSEYRAGNTIYF. The CDR3 coding sequence is TGTGCCAGCAGTGAATACAGGGCTGGAAACACCATATATTTT. Drawing the rest from reference TRBV25-1 and TRBJ1-3, the complete variable domain is EADIYQTPRYLVIGTGKKITLECSQTMGHDKMYWYQQDPGMELHLIHYSYGVNSTEKGDLSSESTVSRIRTEHFPLTLESARPSHTSQYLCASSEYRAGNTIYFGEGSWLTVV.

This clone came up a few times. The chain joins TRBV11-2 to TRBJ1-5; TRBD1 might be the D (6 bases). V lost 5 bases and J lost 0, with 11 bases in between. CDR1 and CDR2 (germline): SGHAT, FQNNGV. CDR3 size: 15 residues. Here the CDR3 reads CASSPSGDSNQPQHF. The CDR3 coding sequence is TGTGCCAGCAGCCCTTCAGGGGATAGCAATCAGCCCCAGCATTTT.